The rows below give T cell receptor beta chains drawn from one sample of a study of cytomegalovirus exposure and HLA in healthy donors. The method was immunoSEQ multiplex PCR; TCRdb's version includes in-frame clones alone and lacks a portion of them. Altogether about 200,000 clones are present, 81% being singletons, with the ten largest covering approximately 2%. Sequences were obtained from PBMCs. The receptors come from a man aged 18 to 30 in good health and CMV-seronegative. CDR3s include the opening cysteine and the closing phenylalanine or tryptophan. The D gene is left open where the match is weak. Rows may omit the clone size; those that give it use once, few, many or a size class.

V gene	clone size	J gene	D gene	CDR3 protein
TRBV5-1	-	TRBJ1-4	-	CASSLTGATNEKLFF
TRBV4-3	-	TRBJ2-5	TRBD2	CASSQRGGQETQYF
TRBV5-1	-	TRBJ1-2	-	CATKGVRSYGYTF
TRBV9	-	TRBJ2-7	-	CASSVEVQGYEQYF
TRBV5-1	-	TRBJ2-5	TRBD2	CASSLARGGEETQYF
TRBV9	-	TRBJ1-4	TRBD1	CASSQGAGNEKLFF
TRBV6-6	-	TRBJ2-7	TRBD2	CASTASGLAGSYEQYF
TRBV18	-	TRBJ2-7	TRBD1	CASSPRQGPNEQYF
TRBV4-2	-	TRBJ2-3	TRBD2	CASSQTQTSGRASHLDTQYF
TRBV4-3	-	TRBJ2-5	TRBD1	CASSQDSGTGEVTQYF
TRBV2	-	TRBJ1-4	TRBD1	CASSGRGETNEKLFF
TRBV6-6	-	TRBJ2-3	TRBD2	CASSVTGTAGGDTQYF
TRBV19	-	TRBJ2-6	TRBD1	CASSITGQGSGANVLTF
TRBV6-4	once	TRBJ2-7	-	CASRNLTELPYEQYF
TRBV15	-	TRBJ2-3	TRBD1	CATSRPGQGASQKQYF
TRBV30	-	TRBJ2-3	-	CAWSRKATSTDTQYF
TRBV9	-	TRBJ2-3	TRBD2	CASSAGTSGTLTDTQYF
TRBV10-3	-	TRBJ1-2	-	CAISEEGGDSYGYTF
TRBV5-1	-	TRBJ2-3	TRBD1	CASSIRQGTDTQYF
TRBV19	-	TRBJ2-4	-	CASSITREPYIQYF
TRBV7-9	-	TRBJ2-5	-	CASQAGETQYF
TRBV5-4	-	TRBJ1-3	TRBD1	CASSLAGGGGNTIYF
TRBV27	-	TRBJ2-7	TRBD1	CASRMTGTDPYEQYF
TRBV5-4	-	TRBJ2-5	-	CASSLGLVQETQYF